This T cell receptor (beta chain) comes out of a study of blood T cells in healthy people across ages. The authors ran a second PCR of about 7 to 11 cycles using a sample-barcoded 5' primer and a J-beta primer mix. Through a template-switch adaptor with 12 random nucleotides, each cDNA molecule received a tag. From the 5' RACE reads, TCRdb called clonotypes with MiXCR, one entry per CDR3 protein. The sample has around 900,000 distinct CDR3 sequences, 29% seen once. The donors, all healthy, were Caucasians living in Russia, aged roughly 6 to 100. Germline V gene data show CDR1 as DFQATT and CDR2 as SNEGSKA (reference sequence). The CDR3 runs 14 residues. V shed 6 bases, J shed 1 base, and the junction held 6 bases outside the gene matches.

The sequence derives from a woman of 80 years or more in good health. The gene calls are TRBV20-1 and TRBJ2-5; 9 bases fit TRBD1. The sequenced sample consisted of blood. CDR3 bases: TGCAGTGCCGATGAGGGACAGGGCCAAGAGACCCAGTACTTC. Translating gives CSADEGQGQETQYF.